This T cell receptor (beta chain) came from a study of graft-versus-host responses after intestinal transplantation (dated by TCRdb to the early 2020s). Background for the entire study: Multivisceral, liver-intestinal, or isolated intestinal transplants were received by the recipients. Anti-thymocyte globulin induction was given to all recipients, followed by maintenance tacrolimus and steroids for roughly 3 years. Alloreactive clones were identified by sequencing pre-transplant mixed lymphocyte reaction products and comparing them with unstimulated pre-transplant donor and recipient T cells. The cohort enrolled approximately 24 intestinal transplant recipients, one of whom was a retransplant, and a few patients without pretransplant specimens were excluded. Rather than being sequenced by the commercial service, samples from a few later patients were sequenced in-house on an Illumina MiSeq and processed with MiXCR. After intestinal transplantation, graft-versus-host and host-versus-graft alloreactive T cell clones were followed in the graft, circulation and bone marrow using bulk TCR-beta CDR3 sequencing. Donor T cell macrochimerism was defined as a peak of at least 4% donor T cells among recipient peripheral blood mononuclear cells.

The time point label, read with the paper, signifies: cells obtained before transplantation from donor or recipient. CD3+CD4+ and CD3+CD8+ populations were FACS-sorted from unstimulated pre-transplant donor and recipient cells taken from spleen or lymph nodes. Note on this clone: Its antigen target is currently unknown. No quality values exist for individual bases; no much larger clone is one base distant.

What the research found in general, with its limitations: GvH clones were found in recipient bone marrow, and some of the GvH clones appeared earlier in ileal mucosa or blood, which is consistent with an intestinal mucosal origin. In patients with donor T cell macrochimerism, the allografts had high GvH to HvG T cell clonal ratios. Early after transplant, peak levels of circulating GvH clones were associated with declines in HvG clones. Conclusions were limited by the relatively low number and heterogeneity of intestinal transplant patients.

Counted from cysteine to phenylalanine, this CDR3 has 15 amino acids. CDR3 DNA is the only sequence kept; it has 45 bases, read in frame from the first base. Taken from the germline V gene, the CDR1 and CDR2 loops are SGDLS and YYNGEE. V is cut by 0 bases and J by 6 bases, and the space between the germline ends is 13 bases. The library relied on the immunoSEQ multiplex PCR assay. In most patients, genomic DNA was isolated using the Qiagen DNeasy Blood and Tissue Kit and sent frozen to Adaptive Biotechnologies for TCR sequencing. High-throughput TCR-beta CDR3 sequencing of genomic DNA from most patients was performed by Adaptive Biotechnologies. The original pipeline was this. Adaptive's ImmunoSEQ software supplied the TCR sequencing data for 18 patients, while MiXCR and VDJtools were used to process a few other patients. To correct CD4 versus CD8 sorting errors, any sequence found in both subsets at a frequency ratio below 5:1 was removed. CDR3 nucleotide sequences shared between donor and recipient were removed because the origin of such sequences could not be assigned. To count as alloreactive, a clone needed at least 2-fold expansion over unstimulated cells and a minimum CFSE-low frequency of 0.002% (template counts) or 0.001% (read counts). A clone was considered mappable if detected in the sequenced pre-transplant spleen, lymph node, or MLR CFSE-low populations of the donor or recipient. The cumulative frequency of alloreactive clones was calculated as a percentage of all sequences, weighted by copy number. TCRdb's version of the immuneACCESS table is confined to in-frame rearrangements and falls short of the full clone set. An unresolved V gene accounts for under half of the shortfall where checked; the remainder is of unknown origin. For V, J and clone size, that table is used; D and trimming come from the DNA. The sample includes roughly 130,000 clones, with about nine tenths observed a single time. Approximately 0.2% of the sample comes from the top ten.

The V gene is TRBV9 and the J gene is TRBJ2-1, with TRBD2 perhaps the D gene, on 6 matching bases. Sequenced here: unstimulated CD4+ T cells sorted from spleen or lymph node cells, sampled before intestinal transplant. The clonotype originates from a human donor who received an intestinal transplant. The CDR3 is CASSVGGSGSNEQFF. The nucleotide sequence is TGTGCCAGCAGCGTAGGGGGAAGCGGGTCCAATGAGCAGTTCTTC. The entire variable domain, with the stretches around the CDR3 drawn from the reference TRBV9 and TRBJ2-1 proteins, is DSGVTQTPKHLITATGQRVTLRCSPRSGDLSVYWYQQSLDQGLQFLIQYYNGEERAKGNILERFSAQQFPDLHSELNLSSLELGDSALYFCASSVGGSGSNEQFFGPGTRLTVL.